This TCR beta chain was recovered during a study of T cell clones after liver transplantation. Study-level results: The donor-reactive repertoire was only partly measurable in a couple of subjects, lacking donor cells. Graft donor-reactive T cells may have migrated into the graft rather than being deleted.

Of note for this clone: Its antigen is not known.

Here immunoSEQ multiplex PCR was the method, and the copy in TCRdb shows in-frame clones only, minus some. This sample yields around 100,000 clones, of which 75% to 85% are seen a single time; over 0.75% belongs to the top ten. Per germline, CDR1 SGHAT and CDR2 FQNNGV. The CDR3 has 14 amino acids. V was cut by 3 bases and J by 0 bases, with 9 bases left in between. This clonotype was obtained from a human donor who received a liver transplant. This specimen was CD4+ T cells from blood, taken before liver transplant. The chain has TRBV11-2 and TRBJ2-7; no reliable D call. In nucleotides, the CDR3 is TGTGCCAGCAGCTTTGAGCTTCTCTCCTACGAGCAGTACTTC. This translates into CASSFELLSYEQYF.